This T cell receptor beta chain was identified during a study of blood T cell repertoires in COVID-19 (dated by TCRdb to 2018 to 2020). Concerning the study at large: Samples covering the acute and convalescent phases of COVID-19 were provided by collaborators in the United States, Italy and Spain. The prospective study material was composed of cDNA or gDNA derived from T cells, B-cell-depleted T cells, or PBMCs. Deeply sampled blood TCRbeta repertoires from subjects exposed to, actively infected with, or recovered from COVID-19 were included in the dataset. The repertoires were released in a freely available public database intended as a resource for research on the immune response to SARS-CoV-2. Samples were obtained from the ongoing ImmuneRACE study (first 160 participants) and from some 1,300 subjects provided by 6 global collaborators. The sample metadata nearly always contained a de-identified subject ID, COVID-19 status, age in years and sex. Where available, HLA class I and class II types were taken from metadata supplied by the sample provider and were not determined by assay-based typing.

Collaborating institutions collected whole blood in K2EDTA tubes following their own protocols. For TCRbeta analysis, collaborators shipped samples as frozen whole blood, isolated PBMCs, or DNA extracted from either of those sample types. On this clone: What antigen it recognizes has not been identified. At one of its ends the junction is not consistent with the germline gene, which may arise from a read error.

TCRbeta CDR3 regions were amplified from genomic DNA using the immunoSEQ Assay, a bias-controlled multiplex PCR. The paper's processing steps were these. The number of nucleated cells in each sample was estimated from the amplification of reference gene primers within the assay. To quantify the absolute abundance of each unique TCRbeta CDR3 rearrangement, sequence reads were collapsed and filtered. For each sample, productive Simpson clonality was calculated by taking the square root of Simpson's diversity index across productive rearrangements. TCRdb carries this immuneACCESS record with in-frame sequences only. Its versions omit some clonotypes, under half of them owing to an unresolved V gene in the studies checked, with the rest unexplained. That table is the source of V, J and clone size, and D and trimming were worked out from the DNA. The sample records about 250,000 clones, just under 85% of which are singletons. Jointly, the top ten make up 8.9% of the sample.

Including the terminal cysteine and phenylalanine, the CDR3 comprises 15 residues. Just CDR3 DNA is preserved here, 45 bases in frame from base 1. Via the germline V gene, CDR1 is SNHLY and CDR2 FYNNEI. Study-wide findings and limitations: The amount of clinical and demographic metadata varied by source and participant and was provided uncurated.

The chain couples TRBV2 to TRBJ2-3; possibly the D gene is TRBD2, per 5 matching bases. This sequence originates from a man aged 80 or over with acute or convalescent COVID-19. The sample comprised peripheral blood. The DNA sequence is TGTGCCAGCAGGGGAGTCCTAGCCCGCACGGATACGCAGTATTTT. Translated, it reads CASRGVLARTDTQYF.